The sequence of this T cell receptor beta chain was determined in a study of T cell changes during pregnancy in multiple sclerosis. The CDR3 sequence is 17 residues long. V shed 0 bases and J shed 0 bases, with 14 bases lying between them. CDR1 and CDR2 (germline): SGHRS, YFSETQ. This table comes from immunoSEQ multiplex PCR, and its TCRdb copy is limited to in-frame clones, with some not included. This table holds around 80,000 clones, around 92% found once. The material sequenced was peripheral blood, taken before pregnancy. The TCR originated in a female donor with multiple sclerosis, enrolled in a pregnancy study. The J gene is TRBJ2-3, the V gene TRBV5-1; D is unclear. The CDR3 region has the DNA TGCGCCAGCAGCTTGGAGTCTACCTACCTTAGCACAGATACGCAGTATTTT. It codes for CASSLESTYLSTDTQYF.